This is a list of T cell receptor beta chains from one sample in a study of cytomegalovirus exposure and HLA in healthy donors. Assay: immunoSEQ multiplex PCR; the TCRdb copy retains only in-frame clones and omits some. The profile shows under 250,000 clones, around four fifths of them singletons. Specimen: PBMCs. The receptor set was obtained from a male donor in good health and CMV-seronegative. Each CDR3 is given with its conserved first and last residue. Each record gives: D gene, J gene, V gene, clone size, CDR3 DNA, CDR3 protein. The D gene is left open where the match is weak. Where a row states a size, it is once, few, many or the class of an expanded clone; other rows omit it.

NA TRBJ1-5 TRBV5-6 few TGTGCCAGCAGCTTGTTGACAGATCAGCCCCAGCATTTT CASSLLTDQPQHF
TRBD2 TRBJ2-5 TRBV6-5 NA TGTGCCAGCTGGAAAACGGGGGGAGGGGAGGAGACCCAGTACTTC CASWKTGGGEETQYF
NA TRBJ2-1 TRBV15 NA TGTGCCACCAGCAGGGGACTTTACAATGAGCAGTTCTTC CATSRGLYNEQFF
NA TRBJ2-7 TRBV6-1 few TGTGCCAGCAGTGATGTCAGGGGTGACGAGCAGTACTTC CASSDVRGDEQYF
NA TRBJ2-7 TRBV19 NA TGTGCCAGTAGTATTTCACTAGGAGGGACGCGTAATTACGAGCAGTACTTC CASSISLGGTRNYEQYF
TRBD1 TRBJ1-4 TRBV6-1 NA TGTGCCAGCAGTGCCAGGGGGAAATGGTCTTTT CASSARGKWSF
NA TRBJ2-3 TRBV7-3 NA TGTGCCAGCAGAGGGCCACCGGGGGATACGCAGTATTTT CASRGPPGDTQYF
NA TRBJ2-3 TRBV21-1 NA TGTGCCAACCGGACTAGCGGGAGGGCCGGAGCAGATACGCAGTATTTT CANRTSGRAGADTQYF
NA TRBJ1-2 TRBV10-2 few TGCGCCAGCAGTTCAGGGACATATGGCTACACCTTC CASSSGTYGYTF
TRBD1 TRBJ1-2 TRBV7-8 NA TGTGCCAGCAGCTCCGGGACAGGGTCGAAGACTAACTATGGCTACACCTTC CASSSGTGSKTNYGYTF